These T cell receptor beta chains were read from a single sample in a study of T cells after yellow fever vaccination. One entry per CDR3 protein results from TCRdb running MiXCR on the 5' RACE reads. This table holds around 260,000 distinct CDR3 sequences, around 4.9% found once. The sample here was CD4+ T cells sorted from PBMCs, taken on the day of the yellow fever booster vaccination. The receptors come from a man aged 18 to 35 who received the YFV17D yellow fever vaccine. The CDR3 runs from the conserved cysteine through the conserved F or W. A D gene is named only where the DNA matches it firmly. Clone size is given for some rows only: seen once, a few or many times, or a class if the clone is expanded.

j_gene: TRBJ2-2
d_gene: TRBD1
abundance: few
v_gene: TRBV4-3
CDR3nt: TGCGCCAGCAGCCAAGAGGGGGCAGGGGGCACCGGGGAGCTGTTTTTT
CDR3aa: CASSQEGAGGTGELFF

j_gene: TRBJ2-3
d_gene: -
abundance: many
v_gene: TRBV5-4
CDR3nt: TGTGCCTCAAGCCCCCCGGATAGCACAGATACGCAGTATTTT
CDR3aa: CASSPPDSTDTQYF

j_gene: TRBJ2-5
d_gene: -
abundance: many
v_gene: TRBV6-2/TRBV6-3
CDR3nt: TGTGCCAGCAGTCTCGACAGGCGGGAGACCCAGTACTTC
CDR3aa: CASSLDRRETQYF

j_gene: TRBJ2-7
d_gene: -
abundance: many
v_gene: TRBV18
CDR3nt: TGTGCCAGCTCACTTCCCGGCACCCGCTCCTACGAGCAGTACTTC
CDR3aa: CASSLPGTRSYEQYF

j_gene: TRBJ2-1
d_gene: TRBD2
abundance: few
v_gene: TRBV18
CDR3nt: TGTGCCAGCTCACCACCGGTCGTTAGCGGGGGGACTAATGAGCAGTTCTTC
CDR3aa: CASSPPVVSGGTNEQFF

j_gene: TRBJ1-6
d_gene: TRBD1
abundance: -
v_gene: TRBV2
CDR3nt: TGTGCCAGCCCGGGACAGGGACCTTCACCCCTCCACTTT
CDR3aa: CASPGQGPSPLHF

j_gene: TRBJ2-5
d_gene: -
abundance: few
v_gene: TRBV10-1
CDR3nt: TGCGCCAGCAGTGAGGGACGTCTGGGAGAGACCCAGTACTTC
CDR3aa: CASSEGRLGETQYF

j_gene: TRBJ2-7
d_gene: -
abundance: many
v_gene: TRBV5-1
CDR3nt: TGCGCCAGCCCGGAATACGAGCAGTACTTC
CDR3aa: CASPEYEQYF

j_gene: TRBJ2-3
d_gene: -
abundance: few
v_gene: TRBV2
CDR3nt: TGTGCCAGCAGGAGGACTATGTTTCAAGATACGCAGTATTTT
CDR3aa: CASRRTMFQDTQYF

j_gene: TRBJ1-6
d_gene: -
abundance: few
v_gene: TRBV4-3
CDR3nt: TGCGCCAGCAGCCAAGGGACCCTGCTCCCAAATTCACCCCTCCACTTT
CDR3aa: CASSQGTLLPNSPLHF

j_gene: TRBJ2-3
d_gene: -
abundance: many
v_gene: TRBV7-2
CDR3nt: TGTGCCAGCAGCTTAGTGGGCGGGGTAACAGATACGCAGTATTTT
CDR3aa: CASSLVGGVTDTQYF

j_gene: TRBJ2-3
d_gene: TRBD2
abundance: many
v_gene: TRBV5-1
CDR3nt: TGCGCCAGCAGCTTGGCATGGGCTAGCGGGGCCACAGATACGCAGTATTTT
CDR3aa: CASSLAWASGATDTQYF

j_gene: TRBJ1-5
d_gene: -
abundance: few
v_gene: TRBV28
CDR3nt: TGTGCCAGCAGTTTCAGTAGGGGAGGTCAGCCCCAGCATTTT
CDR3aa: CASSFSRGGQPQHF

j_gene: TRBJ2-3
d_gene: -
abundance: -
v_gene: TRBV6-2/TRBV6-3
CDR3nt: TGTGCCAGCAGTTACCAAGCCTACACAGATACGCAGTATTTT
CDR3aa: CASSYQAYTDTQYF